The 21 T cell receptor beta chains below all came from one sample that was sequenced in a study of T cells in women clearing cervical HPV infection. Libraries were prepared by immunoSEQ multiplex PCR; TCRdb keeps only in-frame clonotypes and omits some of them. The specimen's table records about 30,000 clones. Sequencing was performed on blood buffy coat. These receptors all stem from a woman between 18 and 70 years old with a cervical HPV16 infection that either progressed to CIN3+ or cleared (not recorded which).

A word on this clone: The read ends 3 residues early relative to the CDR3; the germline J gene fills the gap. This chain links TRBV5-1 with TRBJ2-3; D perhaps matches TRBD1 (7 bases). Trimming took off 3 bases at V and 1 base at J, with 12 bases between the two ends. The CDR3 length is 15 residues. The germline CDR1 and CDR2 sequences are SGHRS and YFSETQ. CDR3 region: CASSWRDSRTDTQYF. The CDR3 DNA, read in part, is TGCGCCAGCAGCTGGAGGGACAGTCGCACAGATACG.

A word on this clone: The read halts 3 residues ahead of the CDR3 end, with the missing end drawn from the germline J gene. The chain has TRBV20-1 and TRBJ1-2, with D maybe TRBD1 (5 bases). V was clipped by 4 bases and J by 5 bases, with 14 bases between them. Germline CDR1 and CDR2: DFQATT and SNEGSKA (reference sequence). The CDR3 spans 13 residues. CDR3: CSANIEGTYGYTF. The sequenced part of the CDR3 DNA is TGCAGTGCTAACATAGAAGGGACTTATGGC.

In the case of this clone: The read finishes 3 residues shy of the CDR3 end, and the germline J gene is used to complete it. The rearrangement joins TRBV5-1 to TRBJ1-5; no clear D gene. In germline, CDR1 is SGHRS, CDR2 YFSETQ. V dropped 0 bases and J dropped 5 bases, with 6 bases sitting between them. CDR3 size: 13 residues. The CDR3 DNA, read in part, is TGCGCCAGCAGCTTGGGTAGAGATCAGCCC. It specifies CASSLGRDQP. In full, the CDR3 is CASSLGRDQPQHF.

The sequenced CDR3 bases are TGTGCCAGTCAAACCGGGACAGGCTCCTACGAG. This sequence encodes CASQTGTGSYE. The entire CDR3 reads CASQTGTGSYEQYF. The chain employs TRBV2 and TRBJ2-7; 8 nucleotides align to TRBD1. The CDR3 extends 3 residues past the end of the read, so its final part is completed from the germline J gene. Trimming removed 9 bases from V and 0 bases from J; junction bases left unmatched: 7. The germline V gene has CDR1 SNHLY and CDR2 FYNNEI. The CDR3 has 14 residues.

In regard to this clone: The DNA ends 3 residues before the CDR3 does, and the rest of the CDR3 is filled in from the germline J gene. This chain links TRBV19 with TRBJ1-4, with 9 bases identical to TRBD1. Per the germline V gene, CDR1 is LNHDA and CDR2 is SQIVND (reference sequence). The CDR3 consists of 16 residues. The V gene end was trimmed by 6 bases and the J gene end by 7 bases; junction bases not matched to a gene: 12. The CDR3 bases that were read are TGTGCCAGTAGCAAAACTAGACAGGGGGAGGTTGAAAAA. This encodes CASSKTRQGEVEK. The whole CDR3 protein is CASSKTRQGEVEKLFF.

In regard to this clone: The read is 3 residues too short to cover the CDR3 end, so that end is filled in from the germline J gene. This sequence joins TRBV5-1 and TRBJ1-6; 7 bases map to TRBD1. The junction had 5 bases not matched to a gene; V was cut back by 1 base and J by 7 bases. The germline V gene encodes CDR1 SGHRS and CDR2 YFSETQ. This CDR3 is 15 amino acids long. The covered CDR3 bases are TGCGCCAGCAGCTTGATAGGGGACAGAAATTCACCC. Protein sequence: CASSLIGDRNSP. The CDR3, in full, reads CASSLIGDRNSPLHF.

Regarding this clone: The observed sequence ends 3 residues before the CDR3 terminus, with the missing tail filled in from the germline J gene. The gene calls are TRBV10-3 and TRBJ1-3, with D possibly being TRBD1 (6 bases). From germline, CDR1 is ENHRY and CDR2 SYGVKD. The CDR3 loop spans 13 amino acids. V lost 7 bases and J 4 bases, leaving 11 bases between the germline ends. CDR3 DNA (partial): TGTGCCATCAATCAGGGGCCCGGAAACACC. It specifies CAINQGPGNT. The entire CDR3 reads CAINQGPGNTIYF.

The CDR3 region is CASRAGTDSYEQYF. The covered CDR3 bases are TGCGCCAGCAGGGCCGGGACAGACTCCTACGAG. The genes are TRBV5-1 and TRBJ2-7; 7 nucleotides line up with TRBD1. The CDR3 goes on 3 residues after the read ends, and that part is filled in from the germline J gene. CDR1 is SGHRS and CDR2 is YFSETQ in the germline V gene. The length of the CDR3 is 14 residues. Losses at the gene ends were 5 bases for V and 0 bases for J; bases not matched to a gene: 5. Complete variable domain (other parts from reference TRBV5-1 and TRBJ2-7): KAGVTQTPRYLIKTRGQQVTLSCSPISGHRSVSWYQQTPGQGLQFLFEYFSETQRNKGNFPGRFSGRQFSNSRSEMNVSTLELGDSALYLCASRAGTDSYEQYFGPGTRLTVT.

Worth noting for this clone: The sequence runs out 3 residues before the end of the CDR3; the remainder is reconstructed from the germline J gene. The chain couples TRBV5-1 to TRBJ1-2, with D unclear. The CDR3 length is 14 residues. The germline V and J ends were trimmed by 1 base and 2 bases, with 9 bases remaining between them. Germline CDR1 and CDR2: SGHRS and YFSETQ. Partial CDR3 DNA: TGCGCCAGCAGCTTGTACGGGGAAAACTATGGC. It yields the protein CASSLYGENYG. The whole CDR3 protein is CASSLYGENYGYTF.

Notes on this clone: The read ends 3 residues before the CDR3 terminus; that terminus is restored from the germline J gene. The rearrangement uses TRBV11-2 and TRBJ2-1, with TRBD1 as a possible D gene (5 bases). Germline V gene lookup returns CDR1 SGHAT and CDR2 FQNNGV. The CDR3 runs 15 residues. V was clipped by 0 bases and J by 3 bases, with 9 bases between them. CDR3 DNA, as far as it was read: TGTGCCAGCAGCTTAGATAGGGGTTACTACAATGAG. Its translation is CASSLDRGYYNE. The complete CDR3 reads CASSLDRGYYNEQFF.

In the case of this clone: Coverage ceases 3 residues before the CDR3 finishes, and the germline J gene fills in the end. The chain employs TRBV7-9 and TRBJ1-2, with 7 bases fitting TRBD1. Germline loops: CDR1 SEHNR, CDR2 FQNEAQ (reference sequence). This CDR3 has 14 amino acids. Here the CDR3 reads CASSSTGSIGGYTF. The covered CDR3 bases are TGTGCCAGCAGCTCGACAGGGAGTATTGGCGGC.

The covered CDR3 bases are TGTGCCAGTAGTTTCCGGGACAGGGGCTTCACTGAA. Its protein product is CASSFRDRGFTE. The whole CDR3 is CASSFRDRGFTEAFF. The chain is built from TRBV19 and TRBJ1-1; 10 nucleotides agree with TRBD1. The sequenced fragment ends 3 residues before the CDR3 boundary, so the rest is inferred from the germline J gene. This CDR3 region has 15 residues. The J segment lost 4 bases and the V segment lost 5 bases, leaving 7 bases of the junction unmatched. Looked up from germline, CDR1 is LNHDA and CDR2 is SQIVND (reference sequence).

On this clone: The sequenced fragment ends 3 residues before the CDR3 boundary, so the rest is inferred from the germline J gene. The rearrangement uses TRBV18 and TRBJ1-5; 7 bases are a match to TRBD1. The CDR3 is made up of 16 amino acids. The V gene end was trimmed by 2 bases and the J gene end by 3 bases; junction bases not matched to a gene: 7. The germline gives CDR1 KGHSH, CDR2 LQKENI. The CDR3 bases that were read are TGTGCCAGCTCACCAACGAGAAGGGGGCCCAATCAGCCC. Translation: CASSPTRRGPNQP. The CDR3 as a whole reads CASSPTRRGPNQPQHF.

In regard to this clone: From the germline J gene comes the end of the CDR3, since the read stops 3 residues before it. This chain uses TRBV11-3 with TRBJ1-2; 7 bases agree with TRBD1. CDR1 SGHNT and CDR2 YENEEA come from the germline V gene. This CDR3 comprises 15 residues. The CDR3 loop is CASSPGGTRGETYTF. The covered CDR3 bases are TGTGCCAGCAGCCCAGGGGGGACGAGGGGAGAGACC.

CDR3 residues: CAWRRGVGSSGSSSYNEQFF. CDR3 bases read: TGTGCCTGGAGACGGGGGGTAGGCTCTAGCGGGAGTAGCTCCTACAATGAG. This chain links TRBV30 with TRBJ2-1; 10 nucleotides align to TRBD2. From the germline J gene comes the end of the CDR3, since the read stops 3 residues before it. Germline CDR1 is GTSNPN and CDR2 is SVGIG (reference sequence). CDR3 length: 20 residues. The V gene end was trimmed by 3 bases and the J gene end by 0 bases; junction bases not matched to a gene: 17.

Regarding this clone: Read coverage stops 3 residues before the CDR3 terminus; the germline J gene supplies the remainder. The genes are TRBV13 and TRBJ2-3; perhaps TRBD2 as D (7 bases). The CDR3 length is 16 residues. CDR1 is PRHDT, CDR2 FYEKMQ, per germline (reference sequence). Trimming left V 5 bases short and J 4 bases short, with 19 bases between. The CDR3 DNA, read in part, is TGTGCCAGCAGCCCCCCATGGGGGGGGGCAGCAGATACG. Translating it yields CASSPPWGGAADT. The full CDR3 is CASSPPWGGAADTQYF.

Remarks on this clone: Coverage ceases 3 residues before the CDR3 finishes, and the germline J gene fills in the end. The chain joins TRBV10-1 to TRBJ2-2, with D possibly matching TRBD2 (6 bases). Deletions cut 4 bases from V and 5 bases from J, with 8 bases between. Germline V gene data show CDR1 as WNHNN and CDR2 as SYGVQD (reference sequence). This CDR3 spans 13 amino acids. CDR3 amino acids: CASSGTITGELFF. Partial CDR3 DNA: TGCGCCAGCAGTGGGACTATTACCGGGGAG.

Comments on this clone: The CDR3 end lies 3 residues beyond the end of the read and is filled in from the germline J gene. The chain couples TRBV20-1 to TRBJ2-2; 7 bases agree with TRBD2. The CDR3 runs to 15 residues. The V segment lost 1 base and the J segment 5 bases; nucleotides outside the gene matches: 7. From germline, CDR1 is DFQATT and CDR2 SNEGSKA (reference sequence). The CDR3 spells CSARVASGRTGELFF. The sequenced CDR3 bases are TGCAGTGCTAGAGTAGCTAGCGGTCGTACCGGGGAG.

On this clone itself: From the germline J gene comes the end of the CDR3, since the read stops 3 residues before it. V and J are TRBV7-8 and TRBJ2-1, with 10 bases that match TRBD2. J lost 9 bases, V lost 1 base, and 0 bases had no gene match. Germline V CDR1 and CDR2: SGHVS, FQNEAQ. This CDR3 has 13 amino acids. The sequenced CDR3 bases are TGTGCCAGCAGCTTAGAGCGGGAGGGTGAG. Encoded protein: CASSLEREGE. In full, the CDR3 reads CASSLEREGEQFF.

Notes on this clone: The CDR3 goes on 3 residues after the read ends, and that part is filled in from the germline J gene. The V call is TRBV7-8, the J call TRBJ2-7; D gene uncertain. The CDR3 consists of 13 residues. V was trimmed by 2 bases and J by 2 bases, leaving 7 bases between them. The germline CDR1 and CDR2 sequences are SGHVS and FQNEAQ. Here the CDR3 reads CASSLTTAYEQYF. The sequenced part of the CDR3 DNA is TGTGCCAGCAGCTTAACCACGGCCTACGAG.

As for this clone: The CDR3 is cut off 3 residues early in the read; its end comes from the germline J gene. The V gene is TRBV2, the J gene TRBJ2-5, with D perhaps matching TRBD1 (5 bases). CDR1 and CDR2 (germline): SNHLY, FYNNEI. The CDR3 has 13 amino acids. Trimming left V 5 bases short and J 4 bases short, with 11 bases between. The CDR3 spells CASSLGDGETQYF. The CDR3 DNA, read in part, is TGTGCCAGCAGTCTAGGGGATGGAGAGACC. Filled out from reference TRBV2 and TRBJ2-5, the complete variable domain reads EPEVTQTPSHQVTQMGQEVILRCVPISNHLYFYWYRQILGQKVEFLVSFYNNEISEKSEIFDDQFSVERPDGSNFTLKIRSTKLEDSAMYFCASSLGDGETQYFGPGTRLLVL.